These T cell receptor beta chains were read from a single sample in a study of blood T cells in healthy people across ages. TCRdb passed the 5' RACE reads through MiXCR, listing each CDR3 protein once. The top ten clones hold approximately 2.1% of a sample with about 1.8 million distinct CDR3 sequences, about 50% of them seen once. Material: blood. All receptors derive from a woman in her forties in good health. Both conserved end residues are part of each CDR3. The order of the fields is V gene, D gene, clone size, J gene, CDR3 protein, CDR3 DNA. A D gene is named only where the DNA matches it firmly. Clone size is not always given. Where it is, it says once, few, many or a class for expanded clones.

V gene: TRBV6-2/TRBV6-3; D gene: -; clone size: -; J gene: TRBJ2-6; CDR3 protein: CASSYWKPGGANVLTF; CDR3 DNA: TGTGCCAGCAGTTATTGGAAGCCTGGAGGGGCCAACGTCCTGACTTTC
V gene: TRBV20-1; D gene: -; clone size: few; J gene: TRBJ2-5; CDR3 protein: CSAVEDQETQYF; CDR3 DNA: TGCAGTGCCGTTGAGGACCAAGAGACCCAGTACTTC
V gene: TRBV6-6; D gene: TRBD1; clone size: -; J gene: TRBJ1-1; CDR3 protein: CASSPGPGQLNTEAFF; CDR3 DNA: TGTGCCAGCAGCCCTGGCCCGGGACAGTTGAACACTGAAGCTTTCTTT
V gene: TRBV20-1; D gene: -; clone size: few; J gene: TRBJ2-3; CDR3 protein: CSARDEPLDTQYF; CDR3 DNA: TGCAGTGCTAGAGACGAGCCGTTGGATACGCAGTATTTT
V gene: TRBV6-1; D gene: TRBD2; clone size: -; J gene: TRBJ2-1; CDR3 protein: CASNRLAGGVTEQFF; CDR3 DNA: TGTGCCAGCAATCGACTAGCGGGGGGAGTCACTGAGCAGTTCTTC
V gene: TRBV27; D gene: TRBD2; clone size: -; J gene: TRBJ2-1; CDR3 protein: CASRIAGDEQFF; CDR3 DNA: TGTGCCAGCAGAATAGCGGGGGATGAGCAGTTCTTC
V gene: TRBV5-1; D gene: -; clone size: -; J gene: TRBJ1-1; CDR3 protein: CASSPLIQGNTEAFF; CDR3 DNA: TGCGCCAGCAGCCCCTTGATCCAGGGGAACACTGAAGCTTTCTTT
V gene: TRBV6-5; D gene: -; clone size: -; J gene: TRBJ2-1; CDR3 protein: CASSSAPAGNEQFF; CDR3 DNA: TGTGCCAGCAGTTCGGCGCCGGCGGGCAATGAGCAGTTCTTC
V gene: TRBV20-1; D gene: -; clone size: -; J gene: TRBJ2-3; CDR3 protein: CSARTTTADTQYF; CDR3 DNA: TGCAGTGCCAGGACGACAACTGCAGATACGCAGTATTTT
V gene: TRBV20-1; D gene: -; clone size: -; J gene: TRBJ2-5; CDR3 protein: CRGTEIQETQYF; CDR3 DNA: TGCAGGGGCACAGAGATACAAGAGACCCAGTACTTC
V gene: TRBV7-2; D gene: -; clone size: few; J gene: TRBJ2-5; CDR3 protein: CASSLGSLGQETQYF; CDR3 DNA: TGTGCCAGCAGCTTAGGGTCCTTGGGTCAAGAGACCCAGTACTTC
V gene: TRBV4-3; D gene: -; clone size: many; J gene: TRBJ1-2; CDR3 protein: CASSQDRLYGYTF; CDR3 DNA: TGTGCCAGCAGCCAAGACCGGCTCTATGGCTACACCTTC
V gene: TRBV28; D gene: TRBD2; clone size: few; J gene: TRBJ2-3; CDR3 protein: CASSFVALGAGAFTDTQYF; CDR3 DNA: TGTGCCAGCAGTTTCGTCGCCTTAGGAGCGGGGGCCTTCACAGATACGCAGTATTTT
V gene: TRBV18; D gene: TRBD2; clone size: many; J gene: TRBJ2-3; CDR3 protein: CASSPRLAGSTDTQYF; CDR3 DNA: TGTGCCAGCAGCCCCCGACTAGCGGGGAGCACAGATACGCAGTATTTT
V gene: TRBV11-2; D gene: -; clone size: once; J gene: TRBJ1-4; CDR3 protein: CASSLTAATNEKLFF; CDR3 DNA: TGTGCCAGCAGCTTGACGGCGGCAACTAATGAAAAACTGTTTTTT
V gene: TRBV5-1; D gene: -; clone size: -; J gene: TRBJ2-7; CDR3 protein: CASRRELFYEQYF; CDR3 DNA: TGCGCCAGCAGAAGGGAACTATTCTACGAGCAGTACTTC
V gene: TRBV7-9; D gene: TRBD1; clone size: few; J gene: TRBJ1-2; CDR3 protein: CASSFTQGVGGYTF; CDR3 DNA: TGTGCCAGCAGCTTCACCCAGGGGGTAGGCGGCTACACCTTC
V gene: TRBV5-1; D gene: TRBD2; clone size: -; J gene: TRBJ2-7; CDR3 protein: CASSLGTSGASYNEQYF; CDR3 DNA: TGCGCCAGCAGCTTGGGGACTAGCGGGGCTTCCTACAATGAGCAGTACTTC
V gene: TRBV15; D gene: -; clone size: -; J gene: TRBJ2-7; CDR3 protein: CATTRSGPNYEQYF; CDR3 DNA: TGTGCCACAACCCGATCAGGTCCGAACTACGAGCAGTACTTC
V gene: TRBV11-2; D gene: TRBD2; clone size: -; J gene: TRBJ2-3; CDR3 protein: CASSAGTIGLLDTQYF; CDR3 DNA: TGTGCCAGCAGCGCCGGGACTATCGGTTTGTTAGATACGCAGTATTTT
V gene: TRBV7-2; D gene: -; clone size: few; J gene: TRBJ2-3; CDR3 protein: CASSPDGDTDTQYF; CDR3 DNA: TGTGCCAGCAGCCCTGACGGGGATACAGATACGCAGTATTTT
V gene: TRBV6-5; D gene: TRBD1; clone size: -; J gene: TRBJ1-2; CDR3 protein: CASSYTTTGQGARGYTF; CDR3 DNA: TGTGCCAGCAGTTACACCACCACGGGACAGGGGGCGAGGGGCTACACCTTC
V gene: TRBV5-1; D gene: TRBD2; clone size: -; J gene: TRBJ2-2; CDR3 protein: CASSLVPSGEANTGELFF; CDR3 DNA: TGCGCCAGCAGCTTGGTGCCCAGCGGGGAGGCGAACACCGGGGAGCTGTTTTTT
V gene: TRBV28; D gene: TRBD1; clone size: -; J gene: TRBJ1-2; CDR3 protein: CAIRQGARGYTF; CDR3 DNA: TGTGCCATCCGGCAGGGGGCGCGAGGCTACACCTTC
V gene: TRBV7-8; D gene: -; clone size: -; J gene: TRBJ2-7; CDR3 protein: CASSFQDQGLYEQYF; CDR3 DNA: TGTGCCAGCAGCTTTCAGGATCAGGGGCTCTACGAGCAGTACTTC
V gene: TRBV7-2; D gene: TRBD1; clone size: few; J gene: TRBJ2-3; CDR3 protein: CASRRDRGQDTQYF; CDR3 DNA: TGTGCCAGCAGAAGGGACAGGGGGCAAGATACGCAGTATTTT
V gene: TRBV29-1; D gene: -; clone size: -; J gene: TRBJ2-6; CDR3 protein: CSVDFGANVLTF; CDR3 DNA: TGCAGCGTTGACTTTGGGGCCAACGTCCTGACTTTC
V gene: TRBV10-3; D gene: TRBD2; clone size: few; J gene: TRBJ2-4; CDR3 protein: CAISESRLMGTSGAKNIQYF; CDR3 DNA: TGTGCCATCAGTGAGTCGAGGCTGATGGGGACTAGCGGGGCCAAAAACATTCAGTACTTC
V gene: TRBV4-1; D gene: TRBD1; clone size: once; J gene: TRBJ1-4; CDR3 protein: CASSHLGTAQEKLFF; CDR3 DNA: TGCGCCAGCAGCCACCTCGGGACAGCTCAAGAAAAACTGTTTTTT
V gene: TRBV5-1; D gene: TRBD2; clone size: few; J gene: TRBJ2-1; CDR3 protein: CASSLGGLADSYNEQFF; CDR3 DNA: TGCGCCAGCAGCTTGGGGGGACTAGCGGATTCCTACAATGAGCAGTTCTTC
V gene: TRBV6-5; D gene: -; clone size: few; J gene: TRBJ2-1; CDR3 protein: CASSYYEGNEQFF; CDR3 DNA: TGTGCCAGCAGTTACTACGAGGGGAATGAGCAGTTCTTC
V gene: TRBV13; D gene: -; clone size: -; J gene: TRBJ2-1; CDR3 protein: CASSSPPGTAKETQFF; CDR3 DNA: TGTGCCAGCAGCTCCCCGCCCGGGACCGCCAAAGAGACCCAGTTCTTC
V gene: TRBV11-1; D gene: -; clone size: -; J gene: TRBJ1-1; CDR3 protein: CASSLEGWSEAFF; CDR3 DNA: TGTGCCAGCAGCTTAGAGGGTTGGAGTGAAGCTTTCTTT
V gene: TRBV24-1; D gene: TRBD2; clone size: -; J gene: TRBJ2-3; CDR3 protein: CATSDQDYRASGAPDTQYF; CDR3 DNA: TGTGCCACCAGTGATCAAGATTACAGGGCTAGCGGGGCCCCGGATACGCAGTATTTT
V gene: TRBV7-2; D gene: -; clone size: -; J gene: TRBJ2-5; CDR3 protein: CASSFGWAQETQYF; CDR3 DNA: TGTGCCAGCAGCTTCGGCTGGGCCCAAGAGACCCAGTACTTC
V gene: TRBV6-6; D gene: TRBD1; clone size: -; J gene: TRBJ2-1; CDR3 protein: CASSYDRGCYEQFF; CDR3 DNA: TGTGCCAGCAGTTACGACAGGGGGTGCTATGAGCAGTTCTTC
V gene: TRBV24-1; D gene: -; clone size: once; J gene: TRBJ2-1; CDR3 protein: CATSDARPSYNEQFF; CDR3 DNA: TGTGCCACCAGTGACGCCCGCCCCTCCTACAATGAGCAGTTCTTC
V gene: TRBV5-1; D gene: -; clone size: -; J gene: TRBJ2-5; CDR3 protein: CASSPRHLWSLETQYF; CDR3 DNA: TGCGCCAGCAGCCCCCGGCACCTTTGGTCATTGGAGACCCAGTACTTC
V gene: TRBV29-1; D gene: -; clone size: -; J gene: TRBJ1-2; CDR3 protein: CSVRDTNYGYTF; CDR3 DNA: TGCAGCGTTCGGGACACAAACTACGGCTACACCTTC
V gene: TRBV7-2; D gene: TRBD2; clone size: -; J gene: TRBJ2-5; CDR3 protein: CASSSTSAGGKETQYF; CDR3 DNA: TGTGCCAGCAGTTCGACCTCCGCGGGGGGGAAGGAGACCCAGTACTTC
V gene: TRBV4-3; D gene: TRBD2; clone size: few; J gene: TRBJ2-3; CDR3 protein: CASSQGWRGSSTDTQYF; CDR3 DNA: TGCGCCAGCAGCCAAGGCTGGCGGGGGAGCAGCACAGATACGCAGTATTTT